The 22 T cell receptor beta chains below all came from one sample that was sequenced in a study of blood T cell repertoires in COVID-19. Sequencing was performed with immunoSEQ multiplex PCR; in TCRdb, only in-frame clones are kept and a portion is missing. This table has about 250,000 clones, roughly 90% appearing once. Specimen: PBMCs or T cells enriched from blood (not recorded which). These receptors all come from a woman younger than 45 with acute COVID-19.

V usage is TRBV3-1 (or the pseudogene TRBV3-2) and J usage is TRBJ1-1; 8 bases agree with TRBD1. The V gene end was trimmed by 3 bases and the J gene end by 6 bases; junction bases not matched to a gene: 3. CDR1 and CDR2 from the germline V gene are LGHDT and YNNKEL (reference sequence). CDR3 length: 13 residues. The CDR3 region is CASSHLTGAEAFF. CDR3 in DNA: TGTGCCAGCAGCCACCTGACAGGGGCTGAAGCTTTCTTT.

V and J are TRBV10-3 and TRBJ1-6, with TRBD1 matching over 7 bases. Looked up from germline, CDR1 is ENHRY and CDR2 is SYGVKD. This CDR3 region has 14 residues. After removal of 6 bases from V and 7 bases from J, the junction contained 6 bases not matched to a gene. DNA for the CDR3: TGTGCCATCAGAGGCCGACAGGGAAATTCACCCCTCCACTTT. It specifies CAIRGRQGNSPLHF.

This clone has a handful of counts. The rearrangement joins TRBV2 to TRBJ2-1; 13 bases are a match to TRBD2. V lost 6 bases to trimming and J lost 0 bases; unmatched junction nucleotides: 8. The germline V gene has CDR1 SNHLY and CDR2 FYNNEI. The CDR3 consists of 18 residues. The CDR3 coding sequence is TGTGCCAGCAGCAGACTAGCGGGGGGCCCCCGCTCCTACAATGAGCAGTTCTTC. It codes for CASSRLAGGPRSYNEQFF.

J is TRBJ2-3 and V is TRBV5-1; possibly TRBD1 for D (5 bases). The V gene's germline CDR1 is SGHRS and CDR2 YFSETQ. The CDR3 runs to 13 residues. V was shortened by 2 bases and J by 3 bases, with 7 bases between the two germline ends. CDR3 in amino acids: CASSFQGTDTQYF. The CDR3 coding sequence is TGCGCCAGCAGCTTCCAGGGAACAGATACGCAGTATTTT.

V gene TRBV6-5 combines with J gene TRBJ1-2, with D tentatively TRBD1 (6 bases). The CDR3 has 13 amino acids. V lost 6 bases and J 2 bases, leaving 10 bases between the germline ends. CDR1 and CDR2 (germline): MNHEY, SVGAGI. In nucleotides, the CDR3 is TGTGCCAGCAGCTCGGACAGAAACTATGGCTACACCTTC. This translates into CASSSDRNYGYTF.

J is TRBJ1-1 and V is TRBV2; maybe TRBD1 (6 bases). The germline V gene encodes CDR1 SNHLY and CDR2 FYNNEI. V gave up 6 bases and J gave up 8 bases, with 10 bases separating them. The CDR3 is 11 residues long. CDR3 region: CASRATGEAFF. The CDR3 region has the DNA TGTGCCAGCAGGGCGACAGGAGAAGCTTTCTTT.

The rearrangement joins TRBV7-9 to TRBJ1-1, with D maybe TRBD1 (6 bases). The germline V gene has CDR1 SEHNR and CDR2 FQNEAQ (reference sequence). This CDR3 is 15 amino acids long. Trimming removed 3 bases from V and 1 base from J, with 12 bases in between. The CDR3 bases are TGTGCCAGCAGCTTCGTAGGACAGAGGAACACTGAAGCTTTCTTT. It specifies CASSFVGQRNTEAFF. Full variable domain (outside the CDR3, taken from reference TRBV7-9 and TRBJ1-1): DTGVSQNPRHKITKRGQNVTFRCDPISEHNRLYWYRQTLGQGPEFLTYFQNEAQLEKSRLLSDRFSAERPKGSFSTLEIQRTEQGDSAMYLCASSFVGQRNTEAFFGQGTRLTVV.

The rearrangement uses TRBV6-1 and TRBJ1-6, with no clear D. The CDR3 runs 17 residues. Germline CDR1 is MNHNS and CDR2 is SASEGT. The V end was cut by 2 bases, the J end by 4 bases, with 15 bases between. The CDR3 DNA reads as TGTGCCAGCAGTGAAATTAGTGACACAGCATATAATTCACCCCTCCACTTT. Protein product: CASSEISDTAYNSPLHF.

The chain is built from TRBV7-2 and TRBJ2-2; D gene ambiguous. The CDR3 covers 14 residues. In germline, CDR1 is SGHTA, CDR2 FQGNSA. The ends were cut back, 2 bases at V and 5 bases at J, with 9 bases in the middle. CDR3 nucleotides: TGTGCCAGCAGCTTATCCCATAGAACCGGGGAGCTGTTTTTT. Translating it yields CASSLSHRTGELFF. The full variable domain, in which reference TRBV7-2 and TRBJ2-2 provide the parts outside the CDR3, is GAGVSQSPSNKVTEKGKDVELRCDPISGHTALYWYRQSLGQGLEFLIYFQGNSAPDKSGLPSDRFSAERTGGSVSTLTIQRTQQEDSAVYLCASSLSHRTGELFFGEGSRLTVL.

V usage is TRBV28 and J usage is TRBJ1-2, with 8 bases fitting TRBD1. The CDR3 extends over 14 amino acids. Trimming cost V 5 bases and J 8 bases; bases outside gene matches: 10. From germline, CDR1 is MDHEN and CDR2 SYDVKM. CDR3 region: CASSLPSGGRGYTF. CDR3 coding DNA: TGTGCCAGCAGTCTTCCGTCAGGGGGCCGGGGCTACACCTTC.

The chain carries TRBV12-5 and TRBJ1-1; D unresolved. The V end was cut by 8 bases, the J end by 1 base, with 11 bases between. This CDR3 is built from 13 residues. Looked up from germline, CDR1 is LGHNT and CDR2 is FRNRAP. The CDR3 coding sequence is TGTGCTAGTACCCCGGAGGCGAACACTGAAGCTTTCTTT. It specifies CASTPEANTEAFF.

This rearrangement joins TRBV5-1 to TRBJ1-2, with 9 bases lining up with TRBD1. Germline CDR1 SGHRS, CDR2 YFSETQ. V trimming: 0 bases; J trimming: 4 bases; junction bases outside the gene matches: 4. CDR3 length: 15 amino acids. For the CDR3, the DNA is TGCGCCAGCAGCTTGGGTAGGACAGGGGTCTATGGCTACACCTTC. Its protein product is CASSLGRTGVYGYTF.

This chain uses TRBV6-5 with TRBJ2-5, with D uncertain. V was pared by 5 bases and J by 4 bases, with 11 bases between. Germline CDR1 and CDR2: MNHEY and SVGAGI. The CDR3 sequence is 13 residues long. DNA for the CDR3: TGTGCCAGCAGTCCTCAAGGAGCAGAGACCCAGTACTTC. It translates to CASSPQGAETQYF.

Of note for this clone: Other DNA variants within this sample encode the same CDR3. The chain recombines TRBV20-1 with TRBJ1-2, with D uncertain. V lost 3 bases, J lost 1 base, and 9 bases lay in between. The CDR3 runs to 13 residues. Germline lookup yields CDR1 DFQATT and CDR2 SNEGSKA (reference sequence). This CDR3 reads CSASLPGNYGYTF. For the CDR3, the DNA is TGCAGTGCTAGTCTTCCGGGTAACTATGGCTACACCTTC.

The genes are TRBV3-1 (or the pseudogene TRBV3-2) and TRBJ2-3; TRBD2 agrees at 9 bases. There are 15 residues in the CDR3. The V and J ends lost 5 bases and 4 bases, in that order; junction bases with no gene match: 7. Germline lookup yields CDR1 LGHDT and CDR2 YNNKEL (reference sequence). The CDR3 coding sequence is TGTGCCAGCAGCGCGACTAGCGGAAGCTCAGATACGCAGTATTTT. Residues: CASSATSGSSDTQYF.

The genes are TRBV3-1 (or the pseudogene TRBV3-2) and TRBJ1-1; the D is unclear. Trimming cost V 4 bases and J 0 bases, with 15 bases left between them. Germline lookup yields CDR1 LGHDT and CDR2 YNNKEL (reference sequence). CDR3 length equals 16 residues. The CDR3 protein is CASSPRKLQMNTEAFF. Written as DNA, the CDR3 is TGTGCCAGCAGCCCCCGTAAGTTACAAATGAACACTGAAGCTTTCTTT.

The CDR3 protein is CASSSRTVSYEQYF. The CDR3 DNA is TGTGCCAGCAGCTCCAGGACAGTATCCTACGAGCAGTACTTC. The V gene is TRBV7-8, the J gene TRBJ2-7; TRBD1 is a possible D gene (6 bases). The V end lost 4 bases, the J end lost 1 base, and 11 bases lay between the germline ends. The CDR3 loop spans 14 amino acids. Germline-derived CDR1 and CDR2 are SGHVS and FQNEAQ.

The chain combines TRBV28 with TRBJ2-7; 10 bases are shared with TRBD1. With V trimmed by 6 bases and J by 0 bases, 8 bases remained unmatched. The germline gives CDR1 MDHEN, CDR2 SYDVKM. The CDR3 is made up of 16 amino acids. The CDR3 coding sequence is TGTGCCAGCAGACCAAGGACAGGGGGTGCCTCCTACGAGCAGTACTTC. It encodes CASRPRTGGASYEQYF. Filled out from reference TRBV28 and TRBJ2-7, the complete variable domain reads DVKVTQSSRYLVKRTGEKVFLECVQDMDHENMFWYRQDPGLGLRLIYFSYDVKMKEKGDIPEGYSVSREKKERFSLILESASTNQTSMYLCASRPRTGGASYEQYFGPGTRLTVT.

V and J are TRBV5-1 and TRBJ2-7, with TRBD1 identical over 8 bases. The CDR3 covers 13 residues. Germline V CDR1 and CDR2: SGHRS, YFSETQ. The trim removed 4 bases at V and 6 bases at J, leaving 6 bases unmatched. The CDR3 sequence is CASSATGVGEQYF. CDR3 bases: TGCGCCAGCAGCGCGACAGGGGTCGGCGAGCAGTACTTC. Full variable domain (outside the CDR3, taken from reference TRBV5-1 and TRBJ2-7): KAGVTQTPRYLIKTRGQQVTLSCSPISGHRSVSWYQQTPGQGLQFLFEYFSETQRNKGNFPGRFSGRQFSNSRSEMNVSTLELGDSALYLCASSATGVGEQYFGPGTRLTVT.

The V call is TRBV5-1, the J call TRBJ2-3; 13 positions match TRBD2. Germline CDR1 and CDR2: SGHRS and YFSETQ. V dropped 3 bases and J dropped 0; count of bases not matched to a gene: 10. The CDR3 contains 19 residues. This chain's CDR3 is CASSWGLAGMRGSTDTQYF. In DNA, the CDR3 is TGCGCCAGCAGCTGGGGACTAGCGGGGATGAGAGGTAGCACAGATACGCAGTATTTT.

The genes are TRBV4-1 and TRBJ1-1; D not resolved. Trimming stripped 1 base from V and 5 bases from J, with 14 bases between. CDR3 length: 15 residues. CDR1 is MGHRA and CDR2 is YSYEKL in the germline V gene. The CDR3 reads CASSQGVNSRTEAFF. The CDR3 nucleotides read TGCGCCAGCAGCCAAGGGGTAAACAGCCGGACTGAAGCTTTCTTT.

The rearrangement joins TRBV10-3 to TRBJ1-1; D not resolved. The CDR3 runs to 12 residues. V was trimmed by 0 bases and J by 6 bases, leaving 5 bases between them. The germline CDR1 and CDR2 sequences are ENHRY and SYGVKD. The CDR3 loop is CAISESAAEAFF. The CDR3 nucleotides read TGTGCCATCAGTGAGTCGGCAGCTGAAGCTTTCTTT.